The present T cell receptor (beta chain) was sequenced within a study of Ad26.COV2.S vaccination and SARS-CoV-2 variants. For the study at large: The authors gave Ad26.COV2.S intramuscularly, either once or twice 56 days apart.

Treatment: some 20 received Ad26.COV2.S at low or high dose, single or two shots; roughly five received placebo; per-sample allocation not given. All samples were drawn on day 63, counting from the first vaccine or placebo injection. The CDR3 runs 16 residues. Trimming removed 7 bases from V and 0 bases from J, with 16 bases in between. Germline CDR1 reads MDHEN; CDR2 reads SYDVKM. Sequenced by immunoSEQ multiplex PCR; TCRdb stores in-frame clones only, minus some. Of about 410,000 clones listed, around 89% are singletons. The TCR comes from a person between 18 and 59 years old who received the Ad26.COV2.S COVID-19 vaccine or a placebo. The chain is built from TRBV28 and TRBJ1-3; D call uncertain. Sequencing used peripheral blood, obtained in a trial of Ad26.COV2.S vaccine versus placebo. CDR3 sequence (DNA): TGTGCCAGCACCTCCCCCGGGGTTTCCTCTGGAAACACCATATATTTT. Protein product: CASTSPGVSSGNTIYF.